One sample yielded the 6 T cell receptor beta chains listed below, sequenced in a study of T cell responses to AZD1222 COVID-19 vaccine (TCRdb year 2021). This sample's time point label indicates: about 28 days (+/-7) after the second vaccine dose. The library was made by the immunoSEQ multiplex PCR assay. What TCRdb holds here is the immuneACCESS table cut down to in-frame rearrangements. Part of the clones is not present; checked against another copy, under half of the missing clones reflect an unresolved V gene, and the others are unexplained. The sample has 140,000 to 150,000 clones on record, 92% of them singletons. In total, the top ten clones hold 4% of the sample. The input for sequencing was peripheral blood, taken 28 days after the second AZD1222 dose. The receptors stem from an adult who received the AZD1222 COVID-19 vaccine.

The V and J genes are TRBV4-1 and TRBJ2-5; D possibly corresponds to TRBD1 (5 bases). Deletions cut 0 bases from V and 0 bases from J, with 11 bases between. Germline V gene sequence: CDR1 MGHRA, CDR2 YSYEKL. The CDR3 length is 16 residues. The chain's CDR3 is CASSQEISGYQETQYF. The CDR3 nucleotides are TGCGCCAGCAGCCAAGAAATTTCAGGGTACCAAGAGACCCAGTACTTC.

This clone was observed a single time. The rearrangement links TRBV6-5 to TRBJ2-1; D assignment may be TRBD1 or TRBD2 (6 bases each). The V end lost 5 bases, the J end lost 1 base, and 12 bases lay between the germline ends. The CDR3 is 15 amino acids. CDR1 is MNHEY and CDR2 is SVGAGI in the germline V gene. The CDR3 nucleotides read TGTGCCAGCAGTCGTTCGGGGGCTTCCTACAATGAGCAGTTCTTC. This codes for CASSRSGASYNEQFF.

The chain recombines TRBV28 with TRBJ1-5; no definite D call. Germline assignment: CDR1 MDHEN and CDR2 SYDVKM. The CDR3 contains 15 residues. The germline V and J ends were trimmed by 10 bases and 3 bases, with 19 bases remaining between them. This CDR3 is CATLGAPGPNQPQHF. As DNA, the CDR3 is TGTGCCACCTTGGGAGCCCCTGGCCCCAATCAGCCCCAGCATTTT.

This clone occurred once. This chain joins TRBV11-2 and TRBJ1-4, with unresolved D. The CDR3 length is 13 residues. With 8 bases removed from V and 8 bases from J, the gap between germline ends came to 15 bases. Germline loops: CDR1 SGHAT, CDR2 FQNNGV. The DNA of the CDR3 is TGTGCCAGCCGGCGGGGAATTGGGGAAAAACTGTTTTTT. This codes for CASRRGIGEKLFF.

The chain uses TRBV29-1 and TRBJ1-1; D might be TRBD1 (5 bases). V lost 6 bases to trimming and J lost 1 base, with 9 bases between them. CDR3 length: 12 amino acids. In germline, CDR1 is SQVTM, CDR2 ANQGSEA. The chain's CDR3 is CSVTGQNTEAFF. The DNA for the CDR3 is TGCAGCGTGACCGGACAGAACACTGAAGCTTTCTTT. Full variable domain (rest looked up from reference TRBV29-1 and TRBJ1-1): SAVISQKPSRDICQRGTSLTIQCQVDSQVTMMFWYRQQPGQSLTLIATANQGSEATYESGFVIDKFPISRPNLTFSTLTVSNMSPEDSSIYLCSVTGQNTEAFFGQGTRLTVV.

As DNA, the CDR3 is TGTGCCAGCAGCCCTCGCGGCTGCGGGAGCGCTTTCTTT. Amino acid sequence: CASSPRGCGSAFF. The J gene is TRBJ1-1, the V gene TRBV21-1. TRBV21-1 corresponds to a pseudogene. The CDR3 consists of 13 residues.